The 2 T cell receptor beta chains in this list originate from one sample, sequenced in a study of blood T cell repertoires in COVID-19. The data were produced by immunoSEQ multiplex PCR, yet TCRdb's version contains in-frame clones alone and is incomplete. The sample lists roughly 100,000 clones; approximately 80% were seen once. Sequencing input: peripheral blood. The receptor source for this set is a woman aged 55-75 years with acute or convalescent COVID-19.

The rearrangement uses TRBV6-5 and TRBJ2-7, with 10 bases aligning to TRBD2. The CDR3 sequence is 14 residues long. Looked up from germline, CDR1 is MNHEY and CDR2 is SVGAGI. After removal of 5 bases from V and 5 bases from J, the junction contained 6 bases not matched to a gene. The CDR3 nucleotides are TGTGCCAGCAGTACGGGACTAGCGCTTCACGAGCAGTACTTC. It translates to CASSTGLALHEQYF.

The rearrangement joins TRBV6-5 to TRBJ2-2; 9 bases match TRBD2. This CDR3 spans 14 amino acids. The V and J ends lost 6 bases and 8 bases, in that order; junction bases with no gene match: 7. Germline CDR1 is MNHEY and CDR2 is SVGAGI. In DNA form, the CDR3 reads TGTGCCAGCAGAACGGTTCTAGCGGGGGGGGAGCTGTTTTTT. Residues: CASRTVLAGGELFF.